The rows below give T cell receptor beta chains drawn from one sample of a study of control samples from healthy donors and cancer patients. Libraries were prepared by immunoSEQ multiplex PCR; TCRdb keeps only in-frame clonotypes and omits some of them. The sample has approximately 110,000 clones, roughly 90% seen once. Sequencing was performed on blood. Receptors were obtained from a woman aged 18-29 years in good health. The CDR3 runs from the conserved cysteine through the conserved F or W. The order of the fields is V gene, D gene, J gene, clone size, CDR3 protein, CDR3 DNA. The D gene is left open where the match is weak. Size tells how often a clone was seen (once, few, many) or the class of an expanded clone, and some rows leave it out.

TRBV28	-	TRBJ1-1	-	CATIERDTEAFF	TGTGCCACGATAGAAAGGGACACTGAAGCTTTCTTT
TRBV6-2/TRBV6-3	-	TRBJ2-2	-	CASSYGLGPASTLGTGELFF	TGTGCCAGCAGTTACGGATTGGGGCCCGCTAGTACTTTGGGGACCGGGGAGCTGTTTTTT
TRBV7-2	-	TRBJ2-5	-	CASSPNRRGQETQYF	TGTGCCAGCAGCCCGAATAGGAGGGGCCAAGAGACCCAGTACTTC
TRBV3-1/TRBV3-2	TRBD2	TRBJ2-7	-	CASSGGPDEQYF	TGTGCCAGCTCGGGAGGGCCCGACGAGCAGTACTTC
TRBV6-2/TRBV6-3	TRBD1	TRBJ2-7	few	CASSTTGTGGSGQYF	TGTGCCAGCAGTACGACCGGGACAGGGGGCTCTGGGCAGTACTTC
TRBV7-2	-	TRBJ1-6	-	CASNRAVNSPLHF	TGTGCCAGCAATAGGGCGGTTAATTCACCCCTCCACTTT
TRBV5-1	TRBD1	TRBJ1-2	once	CASSLALPGQGTYTF	TGCGCCAGCAGCTTGGCCCTACCGGGACAGGGGACCTACACCTTC
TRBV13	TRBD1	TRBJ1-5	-	CASSLTGSNQPQHF	TGTGCCAGCAGCCTGACAGGGAGCAATCAGCCCCAGCATTTT
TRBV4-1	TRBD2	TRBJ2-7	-	CASSQRLAGADVDYEQYF	TGCGCCAGCAGCCAGAGACTAGCGGGAGCTGACGTCGACTACGAGCAGTACTTC
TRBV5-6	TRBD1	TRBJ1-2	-	CASSETGGAFYGYTF	TGTGCCAGCAGCGAGACAGGGGGCGCTTTCTATGGCTACACCTTC
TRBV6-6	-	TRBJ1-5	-	CASSFLTGNQPQHF	TGTGCCAGCAGTTTTCTTACAGGCAATCAGCCCCAGCATTTT
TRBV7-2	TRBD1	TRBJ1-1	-	CASSLVTGTGTEAFF	TGTGCCAGCAGCTTAGTTACCGGGACAGGGACCGAAGCTTTCTTT
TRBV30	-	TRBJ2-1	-	CAWSVIEFNEQFF	TGTGCCTGGAGTGTTATCGAGTTCAATGAGCAGTTCTTC
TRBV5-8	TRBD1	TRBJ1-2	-	CASSLQGSNYGYTF	TGTGCCAGCAGCTTACAGGGGTCGAACTATGGCTACACCTTC
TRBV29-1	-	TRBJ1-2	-	CSVEVLGVYGYTF	TGCAGCGTTGAAGTTCTGGGGGTCTATGGCTACACCTTC
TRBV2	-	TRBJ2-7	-	CASSVGGLPSYEQYF	TGTGCCAGCAGTGTAGGCGGACTACCTTCCTACGAGCAGTACTTC
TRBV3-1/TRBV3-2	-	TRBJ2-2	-	CASSPGLRVAGELFF	TGTGCCAGCAGCCCCGGACTTCGAGTGGCCGGGGAGCTGTTTTTT
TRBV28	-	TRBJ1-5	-	CASSPYEQGDNQPQHF	TGTGCCAGCAGTCCGTACGAGCAGGGAGACAATCAGCCCCAGCATTTT
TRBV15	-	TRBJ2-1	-	CATSSRMEQFF	TGTGCCACCAGCTCTCGAATGGAGCAGTTCTTC
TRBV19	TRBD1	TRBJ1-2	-	CASKITGTGEDGYTF	TGTGCCAGTAAAATAACCGGAACAGGGGAGGATGGCTACACCTTC